This TCR beta chain was captured in a study of spatial heterogeneity in lung cancer. Study at large: Alpha-chain detections were consistently fewer than beta-chain detections among the sequences. An average of more than ten raw reads was observed per unique TCR and UMI combination.

The sample holds many counts of this clonotype. A library prepared for alpha chains yielded this beta chain as an off-target read; its size is of little meaning. Germline-derived CDR1 and CDR2 are MNHNY and SVGAGI (reference sequence). The V and J ends lost 2 bases and 1 base respectively, with 4 bases between them. There are 13 residues in the CDR3. Time point specified: sample taken at primary tumor resection. The sequenced material consisted of unsorted whole RNA from tumor, nontumor lung or frozen PBMC. The donors were approximately 70 patients with non-small cell lung cancer that was early-stage and untreated. Single TCR cDNA molecules each had their own unique molecular identifier. TCRdb itself ran the 5' RACE reads through MiXCR, one entry per CDR3 protein. The sample records 2,000 to 2,500 distinct CDR3 sequences, around 10% being singletons.

This receptor was identified in a male donor with early-stage non-small cell lung cancer. The input for sequencing was normal lung tissue next to the tumor, taken at surgery. The chain carries TRBV6-6 and TRBJ2-3; no definite D call. CDR3 coding DNA: TGTGCCAGCAGTTACCCTGGCACAGATACGCAGTATTTT. This encodes CASSYPGTDTQYF.